A selection of T cell receptor beta chains follows, all from one sample in a study of T cells in Graves' hyperthyroidism and ophthalmopathy. Each CDR3 protein gets one entry after TCRdb re-called the multiplex PCR reads with MiXCR. The profile covers over 300,000 distinct CDR3 sequences, with around 13% appearing a single time and about 10% taken by the ten largest. The sequenced sample was blood. These receptors all come from a woman in her sixties with Graves' hyperthyroidism. CDR3s include the opening cysteine and the closing phenylalanine or tryptophan. A D gene is named only where the DNA matches it firmly. Clone size is not always given. Where it is, it says once, few, many or a class for expanded clones.

D gene,J gene,clone size,V gene,CDR3 DNA,CDR3 protein
-,TRBJ1-4,many,TRBV18,TGTGCCAGCTCAATTGCAACTAATGAAAAACTGTTTTTT,CASSIATNEKLFF
TRBD2,TRBJ2-7,-,TRBV5-1,TGCGCCAGCAGCCAACCCCGGACTAGTGAATACGAGCAGTACTTC,CASSQPRTSEYEQYF
-,TRBJ1-2,-,TRBV29-1,TGCATCACCAATCACTATGGCTACACCTTC,CITNHYGYTF
TRBD2,TRBJ2-2,many,TRBV9,TGTGCCAGCAGCGTAGGGCTAGCGGGCACGAACACCGGGGAGCTGTTTTTT,CASSVGLAGTNTGELFF
-,TRBJ2-7,many,TRBV11-1,TGTGCCAGCAGCCTACTCGGACCAGAATACGAGCAGTACTTC,CASSLLGPEYEQYF
TRBD2,TRBJ2-2,few,TRBV20-1,TGCAGTGCTAGTACCGGGGGGTCCTTCTCCGAGGAGCTGTTTTTT,CSASTGGSFSEELFF
-,TRBJ2-7,-,TRBV6-1,TGTGCCAGCAGTGGCTACCCAGGGGGGACCTACGAGCAATACTTC,CASSGYPGGTYEQYF
-,TRBJ1-1,many,TRBV5-8,TGTGCCAGCAGCTTCAAGGTATCCGCGAACACTGAAGCTTTCTTT,CASSFKVSANTEAFF
-,TRBJ1-1,many,TRBV5-1,TGCGCCAGCAGCCCGGACAGTCACACTGAAGCTTTCTTT,CASSPDSHTEAFF
TRBD2,TRBJ2-7,-,TRBV19,TGTGCCAGTAGTATGCTCCCTCGCGGGGGGGCTTACGAGCAGTACTTC,CASSMLPRGGAYEQYF
-,TRBJ1-2,-,TRBV29-1,TGCAGCGTTGGTGTTTATGGCTACACCTTC,CSVGVYGYTF
-,TRBJ2-7,many,TRBV7-9,TGTGCCAGCAGCTACCTACCGGGCCACTCCTACGAGCAGTACTTC,CASSYLPGHSYEQYF
TRBD2,TRBJ2-1,many,TRBV7-2,TGTGCCAGCAAAAGGGGCGGGAGGATTGGTGAGCAGTTCTTC,CASKRGGRIGEQFF
TRBD2,TRBJ2-7,few,TRBV20-1,TGCAGTGCTTCCGGGACTAGCGGTTTCTCCTACGAGCAGTACTTC,CSASGTSGFSYEQYF
TRBD1,TRBJ1-1,many,TRBV10-1,TGCGCCAGCAGTGAGAATACAGGGGTTACTGAAGCTTTCTTT,CASSENTGVTEAFF
TRBD1,TRBJ2-1,many,TRBV24-1,TGTGCCACCAGCGCAGGGGGAGACTACAATGAGCAGTTCTTC,CATSAGGDYNEQFF
TRBD1,TRBJ1-2,many,TRBV20-1,TGCAGTGCTCACCGGGACAGGGGCTATGGCTACACCTTC,CSAHRDRGYGYTF
-,TRBJ1-5,few,TRBV19,TGTGCCAGTACAGGATCCCCCTTGGGGCAGCCCCAGCATTTT,CASTGSPLGQPQHF
TRBD1,TRBJ2-6,once,TRBV19,TGTGCCAGTAGTATAGGAACAGGGGCGGTCTCTGGGCCCAACGTCCTGACTTTC,CASSIGTGAVSGPNVLTF
-,TRBJ2-5,many,TRBV5-1,TGCGCCAGCAGCTTGGAAGCGGAGACCCAGTACTTC,CASSLEAETQYF
-,TRBJ1-2,many,TRBV20-1,TGCAGTGCTAGCAGGGTACTTGGCGACTACACCTTC,CSASRVLGDYTF
TRBD2,TRBJ2-7,-,TRBV29-1,TGCAGCGTTGAAGATTGGGCGGGAGGACTCTACGAGCAGTACTTC,CSVEDWAGGLYEQYF
-,TRBJ1-2,many,TRBV11-3,TGTGCCAGCAGCCCCCAAACGAGTGGCTACACCTTC,CASSPQTSGYTF
-,TRBJ2-6,few,TRBV6-1,TGTGCCAGCAGTGAATCCCCAGGGCCTGGGGCCAACGTCCTGACTTTC,CASSESPGPGANVLTF
-,TRBJ1-3,-,TRBV19,TGTGCCAGTAGTATTCGGTCAGAGATCTCTGGAAACACCATATATTTT,CASSIRSEISGNTIYF
-,TRBJ1-1,many,TRBV18,TGTGCCAGCTCACCGGGACCCCTTATGACTGAAGCTTTCTTT,CASSPGPLMTEAFF
TRBD2,TRBJ2-1,many,TRBV29-1,TGCAGCGTTGAAGGGGCTAGCGGCACGTCCTACAATGAGCAGTTCTTC,CSVEGASGTSYNEQFF
TRBD1,TRBJ1-2,many,TRBV7-9,TGTGCCAGCAGCCCCTGGGACAGGGAGGAGAACTATGGCTACACCTTC,CASSPWDREENYGYTF
TRBD1,TRBJ2-7,many,TRBV13,TGTGCCAGCAGCTCCCGACAGGGGAACGAGCAGTACTTC,CASSSRQGNEQYF
-,TRBJ1-5,few,TRBV19,TGTGCCAGTAGTCTTCCTTTCTATAGCAATCAGCCCCAGCATTTT,CASSLPFYSNQPQHF
-,TRBJ1-6,few,TRBV15,TGTGCCACCAGCAGAGGCACAGGACCGGAGACCCTCCACTTT,CATSRGTGPETLHF
-,TRBJ2-1,once,TRBV7-2,TGTGCCAGCAGCCGCAAAACAGGGAGTTACAATGAGCAGTTCTTC,CASSRKTGSYNEQFF
TRBD1,TRBJ1-5,many,TRBV30,TGTGCCTGGAGCCTTGGGACAGGGAGCAATCAGCCCCAGCATTTT,CAWSLGTGSNQPQHF
-,TRBJ1-2,many,TRBV6-1,TGTGCCAGCAGTCGGGGCAGGGATAGTGGCTACACCTTC,CASSRGRDSGYTF
TRBD2,TRBJ2-7,many,TRBV19,TGTGCCAGTAGTATTCCCTGGACTAGCGGGATTGGGTACGAGCAGTACTTC,CASSIPWTSGIGYEQYF
TRBD2,TRBJ2-5,-,TRBV5-1,TGCGCCAGCAGCTTGGGGGGAGGGTCTGAGACCCAGTACTTC,CASSLGGGSETQYF
TRBD1,TRBJ1-4,-,TRBV28,TGTGCCAGCAGTGCTCTGGGACAGGGCTCAACTAATGAAAAACTGTTTTTT,CASSALGQGSTNEKLFF
-,TRBJ2-7,many,TRBV10-3,TGTGCCATCAGTGAGTTCGGTTCCTACGAGCAGTACTTC,CAISEFGSYEQYF
TRBD1,TRBJ1-2,-,TRBV12-3/TRBV12-4,TGTGCCAGCAGCCCGACAGGGGTCTATGGCTACACCTTC,CASSPTGVYGYTF
-,TRBJ1-6,once,TRBV28,TGTGCCAGCAGTGAGGACCGGGTAGGGGCCTCACCCCTCCACTTT,CASSEDRVGASPLHF
-,TRBJ2-6,few,TRBV7-8,TGTGCCAGCAGCTCCTGGGGGTCGGGGGCCAACGTCCTGACTTTC,CASSSWGSGANVLTF
-,TRBJ2-1,-,TRBV12-3/TRBV12-4,TGTGCCAGCACCGGGAGCTCCTACGATGAGCAGTTCTTC,CASTGSSYDEQFF
TRBD2,TRBJ2-7,few,TRBV29-1,TGCAGCGTTGGGCTAGCGGGCGACTACGAGCAGTACTTC,CSVGLAGDYEQYF
-,TRBJ1-2,-,TRBV2,TGTGCCAGCAGTGTAGAGGAGCATTATGGCTACACCTTC,CASSVEEHYGYTF
-,TRBJ2-5,many,TRBV12-3/TRBV12-4,TGTGCCAGCAGTTCCTCCGGGCAAGAGACCCAGTACTTC,CASSSSGQETQYF
-,TRBJ2-2,many,TRBV12-3/TRBV12-4,TGTGCCAGCAGTTGGACACCTTCGAACACCGGGGAGCTGTTTTTT,CASSWTPSNTGELFF
-,TRBJ2-1,many,TRBV7-3,TGTGCCAGCAGCACAGGGCTATATGCTGAGCAGTTCTTC,CASSTGLYAEQFF
TRBD2,TRBJ2-1,many,TRBV2,TGTGCCAGCAGTGTGTCCGGGACGTCCGGGACTAGCGGGAGTGTTGATGAGCAGTTCTTC,CASSVSGTSGTSGSVDEQFF
-,TRBJ2-2,-,TRBV7-9,TGTGCCAGCGTTACGTTGAACACCGGGGAGCTGTTTTTT,CASVTLNTGELFF
-,TRBJ1-3,many,TRBV11-2,TGTGCCAGCAGCGGGTTGAGCGGGAGCTCTGGAAACACCATATATTTT,CASSGLSGSSGNTIYF
TRBD2,TRBJ2-2,-,TRBV7-2,TGTGCCAGCAGCCCGAATAGCGGGCCCGGGGAGCTGTTTTTT,CASSPNSGPGELFF
-,TRBJ2-5,-,TRBV7-9,TGTGCCAGCAGTGTAGGGTTAGAGACCCAGTACTTC,CASSVGLETQYF
TRBD2,TRBJ2-3,many,TRBV20-1,TGCAGTGCTAGCGATTCCGGGACTAGCGGCACAGATACGCAGTATTTT,CSASDSGTSGTDTQYF
-,TRBJ2-2,many,TRBV6-1,TGTGCCAGCCGAGTCGGTGATGGAGCGGCTTTCAACACCGGGGAGCTGTTTTTT,CASRVGDGAAFNTGELFF
-,TRBJ1-1,many,TRBV10-3,TGTGCCATCAGTGAGACCCCCGGAAGAACGGGAACTGAAGCTTTCTTT,CAISETPGRTGTEAFF
TRBD2,TRBJ2-7,many,TRBV10-3,TGTGCCATCAGTGAGGTAGCGGGATACGAGCAGTACTTC,CAISEVAGYEQYF
TRBD1,TRBJ2-7,many,TRBV10-3,TGTGCCATCAGTGGAAAACAGGGGGCCTACGAGCAGTACTTC,CAISGKQGAYEQYF
TRBD1,TRBJ1-1,many,TRBV5-1,TGCGCCAGCAGCTGGGATGGACAGGTGGAAGCTTTCTTT,CASSWDGQVEAFF
-,TRBJ1-1,-,TRBV6-1,TGTGCCAGCAGCCAACAGAAGAACACTGAGGCTTTCTTT,CASSQQKNTEAFF
-,TRBJ2-1,many,TRBV5-1,TGCGCCAGCACTCCCGGGGAGTCCATCGACAATGAGCAGTTCTTC,CASTPGESIDNEQFF